This T cell receptor beta chain was recorded in a study of PD-1 blockade in classical Hodgkin lymphoma. The sample's time point: cycle 4 day 1 (C4D1), after five to seven weeks of nivolumab. All trial patients relapsed after autologous stem cell transplantation. Best response was recorded as complete response, partial response or progressive disease. The protocol was immunoSEQ multiplex PCR, while the TCRdb copy is restricted to in-frame clones and leaves out a portion. The data show 20,000 or so clones, approximately 79% seen once. Overall study findings and caveats: By cycle point C4D1, TCR diversity had risen significantly in CD4+ cells (but not CD8+ cells). Reported findings placed baseline TCR diversity lower in newly diagnosed patients (compared with healthy donors). Prior to therapy, complete responders displayed diversity much like that of newly diagnosed patients.

Worth noting for this clone: Its specificity is unknown.

The CDR3 is made up of 14 amino acids. Germline loops: CDR1 KGHSH, CDR2 LQKENI. Trimming left V 4 bases short and J 4 bases short, with 10 bases between. This receptor was taken from a human donor with classical Hodgkin lymphoma. The chain is built from TRBV18 and TRBJ1-4; D may be TRBD1 (5 bases). The material sequenced was peripheral blood mononuclear cells (PBMCs), taken before the fourth cycle of nivolumab. The CDR3 region has the DNA TGTGCCAGCTCACGGGACGTCGGTAATGAAAAACTGTTTTTT. Protein sequence: CASSRDVGNEKLFF.